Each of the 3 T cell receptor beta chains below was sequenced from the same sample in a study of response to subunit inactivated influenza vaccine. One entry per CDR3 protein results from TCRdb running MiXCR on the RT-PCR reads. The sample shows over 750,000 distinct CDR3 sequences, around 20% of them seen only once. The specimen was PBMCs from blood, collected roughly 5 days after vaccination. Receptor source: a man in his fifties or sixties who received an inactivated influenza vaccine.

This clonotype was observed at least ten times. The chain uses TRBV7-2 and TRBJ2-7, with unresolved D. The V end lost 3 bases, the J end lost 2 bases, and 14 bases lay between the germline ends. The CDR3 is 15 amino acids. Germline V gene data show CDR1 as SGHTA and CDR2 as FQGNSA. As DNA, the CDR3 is TGTGCCAGCAGCTTTGGCCTTCCCGCCACCTACGAGCAGTACTTC. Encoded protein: CASSFGLPATYEQYF. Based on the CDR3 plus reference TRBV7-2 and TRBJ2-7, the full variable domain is GAGVSQSPSNKVTEKGKDVELRCDPISGHTALYWYRQSLGQGLEFLIYFQGNSAPDKSGLPSDRFSAERTGGSVSTLTIQRTQQEDSAVYLCASSFGLPATYEQYFGPGTRLTVT.

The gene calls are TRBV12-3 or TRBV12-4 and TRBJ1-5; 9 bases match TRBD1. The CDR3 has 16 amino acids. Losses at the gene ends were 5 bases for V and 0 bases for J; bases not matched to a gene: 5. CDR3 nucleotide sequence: TGTGCCAGCAGTGCCACAGGGGGCCTTAGCAATCAGCCCCAGCATTTT. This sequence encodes CASSATGGLSNQPQHF.

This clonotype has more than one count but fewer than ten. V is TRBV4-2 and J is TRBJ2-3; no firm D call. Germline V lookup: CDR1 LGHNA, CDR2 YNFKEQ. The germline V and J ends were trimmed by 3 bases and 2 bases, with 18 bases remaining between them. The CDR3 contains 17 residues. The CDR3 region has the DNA TGTGCCAGCAGCCAGTCACCGAGCGCGGTATACACAGATACGCAGTATTTT. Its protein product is CASSQSPSAVYTDTQYF.